This T cell receptor beta chain emerged from a study of a mutant IDH1 vaccine in newly diagnosed glioma. Study summary: Each patient was administered eight vaccinations, scheduled in weeks 1, 3, 5, 7, 11, 15, 19 and 23. Before enrollment, patients got radiotherapy alone, temozolomide alone, or mostly the combination. General study results and limits: Among all patients, vaccine-induced immune responses occurred in around 94%. Any relationship between pseudoprogression and changes in top peripheral T cell clonotypes seemed absent.

Time point noted: week 11, during vaccination. Each dose of the vaccine consisted of 300 ug of mutant IDH1 20-mer peptide, with topical imiquimod. Comments on this clone: Its antigen remains unidentified.

Libraries were prepared by immunoSEQ multiplex PCR; TCRdb keeps only in-frame clonotypes and omits some of them. Of roughly 110,000 clones in the sample, 90% were seen once. Sample: PBMCs, taken from a glioma patient whose treatment included an IDH1 peptide vaccine. The sequence was obtained from a woman aged 45 to 65 with glioma.

This CDR3 is CAISVGHPRDTEAFF. The CDR3 DNA reads as TGTGCCATCAGTGTGGGGCATCCCAGGGATACTGAAGCTTTCTTT. This chain joins TRBV10-3 and TRBJ1-1; D may be TRBD1 (5 bases). The V and J ends lost 4 bases and 5 bases respectively, with 17 bases between them. The germline gives CDR1 ENHRY, CDR2 SYGVKD. CDR3 length equals 15 residues.